The rows below give T cell receptor beta chains drawn from one sample of a study of Graves' ophthalmopathy and Graves' hyperthyroidism. TCRdb redid the calling of the multiplex PCR reads with MiXCR, one entry per CDR3 protein. The sample lists 340,000 or so distinct CDR3 sequences, 17% occurring once. Sequenced sample: peripheral blood. These receptors were obtained from an adult man with Graves' ophthalmopathy. CDR3s include the opening cysteine and the closing phenylalanine or tryptophan. Each record gives: V gene, J gene, CDR3 length, clone size, D gene, CDR3 DNA, CDR3 protein. D genes are given only for firm matches. A clone size is listed for some rows: how often the clone was seen (once, few, many), or a class if it is expanded.

V gene: TRBV5-1
J gene: TRBJ2-5
CDR3 length: 14
clone size: many
D gene: -
CDR3 DNA: TGCGCCAGCCAGCCTACAGGGAGGGAAGAGACCCAGTACTTC
CDR3 protein: CASQPTGREETQYF

V gene: TRBV2
J gene: TRBJ2-7
CDR3 length: 14
clone size: many
D gene: TRBD2
CDR3 DNA: TGTGCCAGCACTCGACTAGCGGGAAACTACGAGCAGTACTTC
CDR3 protein: CASTRLAGNYEQYF

V gene: TRBV7-8
J gene: TRBJ1-2
CDR3 length: 13
clone size: many
D gene: -
CDR3 DNA: TGTGCCAGCAGCTTCTGGGAAAGCTATGGCTACACCTTC
CDR3 protein: CASSFWESYGYTF

V gene: TRBV2
J gene: TRBJ2-5
CDR3 length: 16
clone size: -
D gene: TRBD2
CDR3 DNA: TGTGCCAGCAGTTCTAGCGGGAGAGCGAATGGAGAGACCCAGTACTTC
CDR3 protein: CASSSSGRANGETQYF

V gene: TRBV7-2
J gene: TRBJ1-2
CDR3 length: 14
clone size: many
D gene: TRBD1
CDR3 DNA: TGTGCCAGCAGCCTCAACAGGGGAGTGAATGGCTACACCTTC
CDR3 protein: CASSLNRGVNGYTF

V gene: TRBV10-3
J gene: TRBJ2-7
CDR3 length: 15
clone size: many
D gene: -
CDR3 DNA: TGTGCCATCAGTGAGTCGGCAGTCGGGGTCTACGAGCAGTACTTC
CDR3 protein: CAISESAVGVYEQYF

V gene: TRBV5-1
J gene: TRBJ2-7
CDR3 length: 15
clone size: many
D gene: TRBD1
CDR3 DNA: TGCGCCAGCAGCTTGGCCGGACAGGGGTTCAACGAGCAGCACTTC
CDR3 protein: CASSLAGQGFNEQHF

V gene: TRBV29-1
J gene: TRBJ1-2
CDR3 length: 14
clone size: many
D gene: -
CDR3 DNA: TGCAGCGCCCAAGGAGACTGGTCTAACTATGGCTACACCTTC
CDR3 protein: CSAQGDWSNYGYTF

V gene: TRBV15
J gene: TRBJ1-3
CDR3 length: 16
clone size: many
D gene: -
CDR3 DNA: TGTGCCACCAGCAGAGACAGGGTAACTTCTGGAAACACCATATATTTT
CDR3 protein: CATSRDRVTSGNTIYF

V gene: TRBV9
J gene: TRBJ2-7
CDR3 length: 15
clone size: many
D gene: TRBD2
CDR3 DNA: TGTGCCAGCAGCGTTCAGACGGGAGGGTCCTACGAGCAGTACTTC
CDR3 protein: CASSVQTGGSYEQYF

V gene: TRBV12-3/TRBV12-4
J gene: TRBJ1-1
CDR3 length: 11
clone size: -
D gene: -
CDR3 DNA: TGTGCCAGCAGTTTAGCAGCTGAAGCTTTTTTT
CDR3 protein: CASSLAAEAFF

V gene: TRBV9
J gene: TRBJ2-5
CDR3 length: 16
clone size: many
D gene: -
CDR3 DNA: TGTGCCAGCAGCCCGGGGAGGGGGGATTATGGAGAGACCCAGTACTTC
CDR3 protein: CASSPGRGDYGETQYF

V gene: TRBV9
J gene: TRBJ1-6
CDR3 length: 17
clone size: many
D gene: -
CDR3 DNA: TGTGCCAGCAGCGTCGGACAGAAGAGCTCCTATAATTCACCCCTCCACTTT
CDR3 protein: CASSVGQKSSYNSPLHF

V gene: TRBV28
J gene: TRBJ1-1
CDR3 length: 13
clone size: many
D gene: -
CDR3 DNA: TGTGCCAGCAGTAGGGGTTGGTACACTGAAGCTTTCTTT
CDR3 protein: CASSRGWYTEAFF

V gene: TRBV6-1
J gene: TRBJ1-5
CDR3 length: 12
clone size: many
D gene: -
CDR3 DNA: TGTGCCAGCAGTACAGCCAGTCCGCCCCAGCATTTT
CDR3 protein: CASSTASPPQHF

V gene: TRBV29-1
J gene: TRBJ2-5
CDR3 length: 11
clone size: -
D gene: -
CDR3 DNA: TGCAGCGGGGCAGTCCAAGAGACCCAGTACTTC
CDR3 protein: CSGAVQETQYF

V gene: TRBV7-8
J gene: TRBJ2-7
CDR3 length: 15
clone size: -
D gene: TRBD2
CDR3 DNA: TGTGCCAGCAGCCCACCAACTAGCGGGTCCTACGAGCAGTACTTC
CDR3 protein: CASSPPTSGSYEQYF

V gene: TRBV6-1
J gene: TRBJ1-5
CDR3 length: 17
clone size: once
D gene: TRBD1
CDR3 DNA: TGTGCCAGCAGTGAAGCCTGGACAGGGACGTTGAATCAGCCCCAGCATTTT
CDR3 protein: CASSEAWTGTLNQPQHF

V gene: TRBV20-1
J gene: TRBJ2-7
CDR3 length: 13
clone size: few
D gene: -
CDR3 DNA: TGCAGTGCTAGTCTAGGGGGGTACTACGAGCAGTACTTC
CDR3 protein: CSASLGGYYEQYF

V gene: TRBV2
J gene: TRBJ2-7
CDR3 length: 12
clone size: many
D gene: -
CDR3 DNA: TGTGCCAGCATCCTACGGGGTTACGAGCAGTACTTC
CDR3 protein: CASILRGYEQYF

V gene: TRBV10-3
J gene: TRBJ1-5
CDR3 length: 16
clone size: many
D gene: -
CDR3 DNA: TGTGCCATCAGAGACCCGGTTAGAGGGGATGATCAGCCCCAGCATTTT
CDR3 protein: CAIRDPVRGDDQPQHF

V gene: TRBV5-1
J gene: TRBJ1-1
CDR3 length: 15
clone size: many
D gene: TRBD1
CDR3 DNA: TGCGCCAGCAGTACACGCTCCGGGACAGGGGGTGAAGCTTTCTTT
CDR3 protein: CASSTRSGTGGEAFF

V gene: TRBV3-1
J gene: TRBJ2-5
CDR3 length: 13
clone size: many
D gene: -
CDR3 DNA: TGTGCCAGCAGCCAAGAAGGCATTGGGACCCAGTACTTC
CDR3 protein: CASSQEGIGTQYF

V gene: TRBV20-1
J gene: TRBJ2-7
CDR3 length: 15
clone size: many
D gene: TRBD2
CDR3 DNA: TGCAGTGCTAGAGGGTCCACTAGCGGGAGCAGGGAGCAGTACTTC
CDR3 protein: CSARGSTSGSREQYF

V gene: TRBV20-1
J gene: TRBJ2-5
CDR3 length: 17
clone size: many
D gene: -
CDR3 DNA: TGCAGTGCTACCAGGCGGAAGGGTGCACCCTCTCAAGAGACCCAGTACTTC
CDR3 protein: CSATRRKGAPSQETQYF

V gene: TRBV7-3
J gene: TRBJ2-5
CDR3 length: 14
clone size: many
D gene: -
CDR3 DNA: TGTGCCAGCAGCTTAACCAGGTGGTCCGAGACCCAGTACTTC
CDR3 protein: CASSLTRWSETQYF

V gene: TRBV12-3/TRBV12-4
J gene: TRBJ1-6
CDR3 length: 14
clone size: many
D gene: -
CDR3 DNA: TGTGCCAGCAGTTTAGAAGGGACCGATTCACCCCTCCACTTT
CDR3 protein: CASSLEGTDSPLHF

V gene: TRBV20-1
J gene: TRBJ2-7
CDR3 length: 17
clone size: many
D gene: -
CDR3 DNA: TGCAGTGCTAGGGAGGGGGCGCGAGCGAAGGGTAAATACGAGCAGTACTTC
CDR3 protein: CSAREGARAKGKYEQYF

V gene: TRBV2
J gene: TRBJ2-7
CDR3 length: 14
clone size: once
D gene: -
CDR3 DNA: TGTGCCAGCAGTCGAACCGGGACGGTCGTCGAGCAGTACTTC
CDR3 protein: CASSRTGTVVEQYF

V gene: TRBV19
J gene: TRBJ1-1
CDR3 length: 15
clone size: few
D gene: -
CDR3 DNA: TGTGCCAGTAGTATAGGCGCCACCCTGAACACTGAAGCTTTCTTT
CDR3 protein: CASSIGATLNTEAFF

V gene: TRBV29-1
J gene: TRBJ2-7
CDR3 length: 14
clone size: many
D gene: TRBD1
CDR3 DNA: TGCAGCGTTGAAGACCGGGACAGTTCCTACGAGCAGTACTTC
CDR3 protein: CSVEDRDSSYEQYF

V gene: TRBV5-6
J gene: TRBJ2-7
CDR3 length: 13
clone size: few
D gene: TRBD1
CDR3 DNA: TGTGCCAGCAGCTTTGGTACAGGGGGCGAGCAGTACTTC
CDR3 protein: CASSFGTGGEQYF

V gene: TRBV10-3
J gene: TRBJ2-7
CDR3 length: 12
clone size: many
D gene: -
CDR3 DNA: TGTGCCATCAGTGACCCCGCCGGGGAGCAGTACTTC
CDR3 protein: CAISDPAGEQYF